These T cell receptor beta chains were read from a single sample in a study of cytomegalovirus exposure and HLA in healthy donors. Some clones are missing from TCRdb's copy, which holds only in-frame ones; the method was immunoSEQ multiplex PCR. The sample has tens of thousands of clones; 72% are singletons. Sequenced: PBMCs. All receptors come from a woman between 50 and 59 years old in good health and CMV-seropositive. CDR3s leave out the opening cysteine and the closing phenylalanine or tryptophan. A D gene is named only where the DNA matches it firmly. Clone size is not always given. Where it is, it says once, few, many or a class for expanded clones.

ASSPGTSGGTSTDTQY,TRBD2,TRBJ2-3,TRBV14,-
AWNGDTIQETQY,-,TRBJ2-5,TRBV30,few
ASSLGGGRALYEQY,TRBD1,TRBJ2-7,TRBV7-2,-
ASSPLPRGTGELF,TRBD1,TRBJ2-2,TRBV18,-
ATSRGGHGSSYEQY,-,TRBJ2-7,TRBV15,-
ATSRDRDSQGEQY,TRBD1,TRBJ2-7,TRBV15,few
ASSQGQVYGYT,TRBD1,TRBJ1-2,TRBV5-6,-
ASSKGGDRRKETQY,-,TRBJ2-5,TRBV21-1,few
ASSSPGLAAYEQY,TRBD2,-,TRBV28,-
ASGFDLSGSGPALGETQY,-,TRBJ2-5,TRBV12-5,-
ATSRVSSNYGYT,-,TRBJ1-2,TRBV15,-
ASSFGPPLEGTQY,-,TRBJ2-3,TRBV5-4,-
ASSLGGLYEQY,-,TRBJ2-7,TRBV7-9,few
ASSQVGAGGYEQY,TRBD2,TRBJ2-7,TRBV4-3,-
ASSATGGLPTDTQY,TRBD2,TRBJ2-3,TRBV7-3,-
ASSSPFQQGSNTEAF,TRBD1,TRBJ1-1,TRBV27,-
ASSFRLEQF,-,TRBJ2-1,TRBV28,-
ASSFLLAQAQY,-,TRBJ2-3,TRBV7-2,-
ASRPTSGRDNEQF,TRBD2,TRBJ2-1,TRBV4-1,-
ASSYGDTGELF,-,TRBJ2-2,TRBV5-1,-
ASSLGLYNEQF,-,TRBJ2-1,TRBV7-8,-
ASALNRLSGANVLT,-,TRBJ2-6,TRBV7-9,-
ASTLFGGGYNEQF,TRBD2,TRBJ2-1,TRBV7-2,-
ATSTLRGDTQY,-,TRBJ2-3,TRBV15,-
AWDRGQDQPQH,TRBD1,TRBJ1-5,TRBV30,-
ASSFSSGSPNEQF,TRBD2,TRBJ2-1,TRBV5-1,-
ASAFSTSGSEGTQY,TRBD2,TRBJ2-3,TRBV5-1,few
AITTGVNSPLH,TRBD1,TRBJ1-6,TRBV10-3,-
ASSSDRQRPYGYT,-,TRBJ1-2,TRBV6-1,-
ASSSLGGGTDTQY,-,TRBJ2-3,TRBV7-2,-
ASSLNRGHQETQY,-,TRBJ2-5,TRBV7-8,-
ASSYSGGSADTQY,TRBD2,TRBJ2-3,TRBV6-5,-
ASTPGQGYGYT,TRBD1,TRBJ1-2,TRBV6-1,-
ASSTDKPPGNTIY,-,TRBJ1-3,TRBV18,-
ASSPRCRSTDTQY,-,TRBJ2-3,TRBV21-1,-
ASSSWDRYNTEAF,TRBD1,TRBJ1-1,TRBV19,once
ASSPGTVKADTQY,TRBD1,TRBJ2-3,TRBV27,-
ASSPPTSVEQF,TRBD2,TRBJ2-1,TRBV11-3,-
ASTRVDLNQPQH,-,TRBJ1-5,TRBV27,once
ASSPSTRGYGYT,-,TRBJ1-2,TRBV6-5,-
ASSEGLPYEQY,-,TRBJ2-7,TRBV10-1,-
ASSFQGLQGDTQY,-,TRBJ2-3,TRBV5-1,-
ASSFAQGGSPLH,-,TRBJ1-6,TRBV11-2,-